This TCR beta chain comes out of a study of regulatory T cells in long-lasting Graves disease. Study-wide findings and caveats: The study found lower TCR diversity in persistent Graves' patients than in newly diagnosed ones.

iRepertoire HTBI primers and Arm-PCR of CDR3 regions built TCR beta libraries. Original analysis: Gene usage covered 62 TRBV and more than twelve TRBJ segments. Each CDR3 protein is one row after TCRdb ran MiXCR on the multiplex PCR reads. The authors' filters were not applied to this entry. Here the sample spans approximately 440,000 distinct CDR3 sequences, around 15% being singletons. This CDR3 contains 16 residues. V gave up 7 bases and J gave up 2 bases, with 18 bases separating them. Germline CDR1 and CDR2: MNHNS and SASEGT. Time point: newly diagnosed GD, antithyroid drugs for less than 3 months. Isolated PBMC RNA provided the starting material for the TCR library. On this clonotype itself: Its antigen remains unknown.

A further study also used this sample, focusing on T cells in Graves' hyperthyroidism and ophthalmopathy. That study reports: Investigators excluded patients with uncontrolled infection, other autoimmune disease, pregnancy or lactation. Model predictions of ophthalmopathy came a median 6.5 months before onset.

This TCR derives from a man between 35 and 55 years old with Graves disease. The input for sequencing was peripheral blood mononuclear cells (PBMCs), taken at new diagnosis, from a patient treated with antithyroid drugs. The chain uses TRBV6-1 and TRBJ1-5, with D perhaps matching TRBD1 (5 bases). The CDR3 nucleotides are TGTGCCAGCACCCACCGTGGGCAGGGCGGCAATCAGCCCCAGCATTTT. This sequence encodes CASTHRGQGGNQPQHF.